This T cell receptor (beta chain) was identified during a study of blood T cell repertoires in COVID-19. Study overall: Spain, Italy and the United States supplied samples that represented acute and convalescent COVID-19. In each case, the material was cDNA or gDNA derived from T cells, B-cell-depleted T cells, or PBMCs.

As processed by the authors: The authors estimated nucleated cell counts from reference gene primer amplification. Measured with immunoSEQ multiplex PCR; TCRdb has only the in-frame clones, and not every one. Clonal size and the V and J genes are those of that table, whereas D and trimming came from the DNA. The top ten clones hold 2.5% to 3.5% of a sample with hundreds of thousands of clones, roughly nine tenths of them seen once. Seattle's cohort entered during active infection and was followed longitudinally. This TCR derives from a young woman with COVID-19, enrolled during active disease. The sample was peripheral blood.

The CDR3 loop reads CASSAALEGAENTEAFF. CDR3 in DNA: TGTGCCAGTAGTGCCGCCCTCGAGGGGGCCGAGAACACTGAAGCTTTCTTT. V gene TRBV19 combines with J gene TRBJ1-1; 7 nucleotides match TRBD1. This CDR3 region has 17 residues. In germline, CDR1 is LNHDA, CDR2 SQIVND (reference sequence). The J segment lost 1 base and the V segment lost 5 bases, leaving 13 bases of the junction unmatched.